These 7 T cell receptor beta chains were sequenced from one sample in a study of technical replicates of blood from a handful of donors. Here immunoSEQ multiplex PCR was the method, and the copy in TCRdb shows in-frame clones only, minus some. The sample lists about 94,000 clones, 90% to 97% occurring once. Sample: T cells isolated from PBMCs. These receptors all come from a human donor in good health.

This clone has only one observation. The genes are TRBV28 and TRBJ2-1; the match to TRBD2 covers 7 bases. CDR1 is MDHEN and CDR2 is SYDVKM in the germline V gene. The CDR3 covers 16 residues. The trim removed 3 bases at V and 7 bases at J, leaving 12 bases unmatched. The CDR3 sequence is CASSLYLGGRGNEQFF. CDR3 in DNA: TGTGCCAGCAGTTTGTATCTTGGCGGGAGAGGGAATGAGCAGTTCTTC.

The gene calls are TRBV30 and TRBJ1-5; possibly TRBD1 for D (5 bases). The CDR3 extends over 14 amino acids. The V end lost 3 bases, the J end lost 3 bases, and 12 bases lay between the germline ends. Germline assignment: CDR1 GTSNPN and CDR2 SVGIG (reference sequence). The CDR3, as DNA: TGTGCCTGGAGGGGGCCAGGGTCCAATCAGCCCCAGCATTTT. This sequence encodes CAWRGPGSNQPQHF.

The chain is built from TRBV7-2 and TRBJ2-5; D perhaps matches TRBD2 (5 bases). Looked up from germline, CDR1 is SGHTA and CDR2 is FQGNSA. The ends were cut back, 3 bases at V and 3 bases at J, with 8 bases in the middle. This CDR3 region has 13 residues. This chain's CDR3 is CASSFDYEETQYF. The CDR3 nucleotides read TGTGCCAGCAGCTTCGACTACGAAGAGACCCAGTACTTC.

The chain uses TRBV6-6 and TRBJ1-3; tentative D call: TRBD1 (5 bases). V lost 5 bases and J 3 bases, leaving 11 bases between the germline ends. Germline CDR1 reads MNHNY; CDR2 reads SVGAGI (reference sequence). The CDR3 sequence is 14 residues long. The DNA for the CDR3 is TGTGCCAGCAGTCCTCAGGGTTTTGGAAACACCATATATTTT. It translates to CASSPQGFGNTIYF.

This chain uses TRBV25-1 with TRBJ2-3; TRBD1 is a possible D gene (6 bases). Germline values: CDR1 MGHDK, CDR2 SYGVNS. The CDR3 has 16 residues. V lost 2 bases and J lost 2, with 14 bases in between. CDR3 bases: TGTGCCAGCAGTGAACTGGGGGCGAGAGACACAGATACGCAGTATTTT. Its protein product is CASSELGARDTDTQYF.

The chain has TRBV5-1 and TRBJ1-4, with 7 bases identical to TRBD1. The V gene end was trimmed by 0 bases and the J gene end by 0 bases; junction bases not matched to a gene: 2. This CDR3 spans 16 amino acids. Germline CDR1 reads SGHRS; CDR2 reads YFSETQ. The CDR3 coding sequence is TGCGCCAGCAGCTTGGTAGGGGGCACAACTAATGAAAAACTGTTTTTT. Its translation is CASSLVGGTTNEKLFF.

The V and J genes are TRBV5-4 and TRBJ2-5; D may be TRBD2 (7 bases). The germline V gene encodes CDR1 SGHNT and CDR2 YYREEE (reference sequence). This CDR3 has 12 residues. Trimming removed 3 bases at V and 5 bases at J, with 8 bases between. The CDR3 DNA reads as TGTGCCAGCAGCTCGGGGGGCGAGACCCAGTACTTC. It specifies CASSSGGETQYF. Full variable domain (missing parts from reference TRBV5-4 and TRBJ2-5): ETGVTQSPTHLIKTRGQQVTLRCSSQSGHNTVSWYQQALGQGPQFIFQYYREEENGRGNFPPRFSGLQFPNYSSELNVNALELDDSALYLCASSSGGETQYFGPGTRLLVL.